This TCR beta chain was sequenced in a study of blood T cells in healthy people across ages. The CDR3 consists of 16 residues. V lost 0 bases, J lost 2 bases, and 14 bases lay in between. Germline values: CDR1 MNHEY, CDR2 SVGAGI. Alongside a J-beta primer mix, a sample-barcoded 5' primer served in a second PCR lasting about 7 to 11 cycles. Each cDNA molecule, via a template-switch adaptor with 12 random nucleotides, was tagged. TCRdb analysed the 5' RACE reads with MiXCR anew, one entry per CDR3 protein. The data contain around 800,000 distinct CDR3 sequences, about 48% of them singletons. This receptor was obtained from a man older than 75 in good health. The chain uses TRBV6-5 and TRBJ2-7, with D possibly matching TRBD2 (7 bases). The sequencing input was blood. For the CDR3, the DNA is TGTGCCAGCAGTTACTCCGGACTAGGGGGAGCCTACGAGCAGTACTTC. This sequence encodes CASSYSGLGGAYEQYF.